One sample yielded the 25 T cell receptor beta chains listed below, sequenced in a study of breast tumors, draining lymph nodes, adjacent tissues. Breast cancer patients provided tissue from their axillary draining lymph nodes. TCRdb recomputed calls from the multiplex PCR reads with MiXCR, one row per CDR3 protein. The table shows some 130,000 distinct CDR3 sequences, with approximately 20% occurring only once. The sample was axillary lymph node tissue. The receptors were gathered from a female donor with breast cancer. Some clones in this sample may be carry-over from other donors' samples.

A note on this clonotype: The CDR3 carries no conserved terminal phenylalanine or tryptophan, so it likely arises from a read error. The rearrangement links TRBV18 to TRBJ1-5; D is perhaps TRBD1 (6 bases). The CDR3 loop spans 15 amino acids. In germline, CDR1 is KGHSH, CDR2 LQKENI. V was shortened by 1 base and J by 2 bases, with 9 bases between the two germline ends. The CDR3 sequence is CASSPLPGGNQPQHY. CDR3 in DNA: TGTGCCAGCTCACCACTCCCAGGGGGCAATCAGCCCCAGCATTAT.

Note on this clonotype: A much larger clone lies one base from this, so it may be a read error. Given the absence of the conserved phenylalanine or tryptophan at the CDR3 end, a read error is likely. The chain carries TRBV3-1 and TRBJ1-2, with D perhaps matching TRBD1 (5 bases). The germline V and J ends were trimmed by 4 bases and 7 bases, with 16 bases remaining between them. The CDR3 runs 14 residues. CDR1 is LGHDT, CDR2 YNNKEL, per germline (reference sequence). This CDR3 is CASSPPTGGTGYTI. The CDR3 region has the DNA TGTGCCAGCAGCCCACCCACGGGGGGTACTGGCTACACCATC.

Many counts were recorded for this clonotype. This chain links TRBV27 with TRBJ2-7; TRBD1 matches at 10 bases. The CDR3 length is 15 residues. The V segment lost 5 bases and the J segment 1 base; nucleotides outside the gene matches: 5. Germline CDR1 and CDR2: MNHEY and SMNVEV (reference sequence). CDR3 region: CASSRGTGASYEQYF. The CDR3 bases are TGTGCCAGCAGTCGCGGGACAGGGGCTTCCTACGAGCAGTACTTC.

In its sample, this clonotype was seen many times. The gene calls are TRBV5-1 and TRBJ1-2, with 8 bases aligning to TRBD1. After removal of 4 bases from V and 8 bases from J, the junction contained 7 bases not matched to a gene. The CDR3 is 13 residues long. Germline loops: CDR1 SGHRS, CDR2 YFSETQ. In DNA, the CDR3 is TGCGCCAGCAGCCCGACTCCAGGGGGCGGCTACACCTTC. This gives the protein CASSPTPGGGYTF. Full variable domain (outside the CDR3, taken from reference TRBV5-1 and TRBJ1-2): KAGVTQTPRYLIKTRGQQVTLSCSPISGHRSVSWYQQTPGQGLQFLFEYFSETQRNKGNFPGRFSGRQFSNSRSEMNVSTLELGDSALYLCASSPTPGGGYTFGSGTRLTVV.

This clonotype has ten or more counts. The gene calls are TRBV12-5 and TRBJ1-2; TRBD1 agrees at 10 bases. From germline, CDR1 is LGHNT and CDR2 FRNRAP. Trimming cost V 6 bases and J 0 bases; bases outside gene matches: 4. This CDR3 is 15 amino acids long. CDR3 sequence (DNA): TGTGCTAGTGGGGGGGACAGGGGATCTAACTATGGCTACACCTTC. Amino acid sequence: CASGGDRGSNYGYTF.

This clonotype was found many times. This chain's CDR3 is CASSQGTANQPQHF. CDR3 nucleotide sequence: TGTGCCAGCAGCCAAGGAACGGCGAATCAGCCCCAGCATTTT. The rearrangement uses TRBV4-2 and TRBJ1-5; D is uncertain. Germline CDR1 and CDR2: LGHNA and YNFKEQ. Trimming stripped 1 base from V and 4 bases from J, with 8 bases between. The CDR3 has 14 residues.

The sample holds a few counts of this clonotype. J is TRBJ2-5 and V is TRBV27, with 9 bases lining up with TRBD1. J gave up 8 bases and V 6 bases, and 4 bases lay outside the gene matches. Germline-derived CDR1 and CDR2 are MNHEY and SMNVEV (reference sequence). The CDR3 has 12 residues. CDR3 coding DNA: TGTGCCAGCAGAGGACAGGGGATAACCCAGTACTTC. Translated, it gives CASRGQGITQYF.

The rearrangement links TRBV27 to TRBJ2-2; D is unclear. The V end lost 2 bases, the J end lost 2 bases, and 6 bases lay between the germline ends. CDR3 length: 14 amino acids. Germline lookup yields CDR1 MNHEY and CDR2 SMNVEV (reference sequence). The CDR3 bases are TGTGCCAGCAGTTTAATAGCCAACACCGGGGAGCTGTTTTTT. This translates into CASSLIANTGELFF.

This clonotype was recorded at least ten times. The chain combines TRBV25-1 with TRBJ2-1; D gene ambiguous. The V and J ends lost 2 bases and 5 bases respectively, with 10 bases between them. The CDR3 is made up of 14 amino acids. CDR1 and CDR2 (germline): MGHDK, SYGVNS. CDR3 loop: CASSELRHHNEQFF. The DNA for the CDR3 is TGTGCCAGCAGTGAACTTCGTCACCACAATGAGCAGTTCTTC.

The chain uses TRBV18 and TRBJ2-2; D is unclear. The length of the CDR3 is 15 residues. Germline V gene data show CDR1 as KGHSH and CDR2 as LQKENI. Trimming stripped 1 base from V and 0 bases from J, with 6 bases between. CDR3 in amino acids: CASSPRSANTGELFF. The CDR3 nucleotides are TGTGCCAGCTCACCACGCTCCGCGAACACCGGGGAGCTGTTTTTT.

The sample holds many counts of this clonotype. The CDR3 DNA follows: TGTGCCAGCAGTGGCGGGACAATGGGGGAGACCCAGTACTTC. It yields the protein CASSGGTMGETQYF. The chain joins TRBV2 to TRBJ2-5; D may be TRBD1 or TRBD2 (6 bases each). The germline V and J ends were trimmed by 4 bases and 5 bases, with 14 bases remaining between them. This CDR3 contains 14 residues. The germline gives CDR1 SNHLY, CDR2 FYNNEI.

This clonotype was counted at least ten times. This chain connects TRBV6-5 to TRBJ2-3, with D perhaps TRBD2 (6 bases). The germline CDR1 and CDR2 sequences are MNHEY and SVGAGI. Deletions cut 2 bases from V and 0 bases from J, with 12 bases between. The CDR3 contains 16 residues. Here the CDR3 reads CASSYTGEVSTDTQYF. The CDR3 DNA reads TGTGCCAGCAGTTACACGGGGGAAGTTAGCACAGATACGCAGTATTTT.

This clonotype was seen ten or more times. The chain links TRBV10-3 to TRBJ1-2; 12 bases agree with TRBD1. The CDR3 contains 15 residues. The V gene's germline CDR1 is ENHRY and CDR2 SYGVKD. The J segment lost 8 bases and the V segment lost 2 bases, leaving 6 bases of the junction unmatched. CDR3: CAISEPGQGAGGYTF. The CDR3 bases are TGTGCCATCAGTGAGCCGGGACAGGGGGCTGGGGGCTACACCTTC.

This clonotype was recorded at least ten times. The rearrangement links TRBV7-8 to TRBJ2-7, with D possibly TRBD2 on 5 matching bases. The CDR3 runs 15 residues. Germline V gene lookup returns CDR1 SGHVS and CDR2 FQNEAQ. V was shortened by 5 bases and J by 7 bases, with 21 bases between the two germline ends. The CDR3 nucleotides are TGTGCCAGCAGCCCCGGACTCCTAAATTCCTGGGAGCAGTACTTC. This sequence encodes CASSPGLLNSWEQYF.

As to this clonotype: This may stem from a read error, because a much larger clone lies one nucleotide away. The chain has TRBV28 and TRBJ2-7, with TRBD2 as a possible D gene (6 bases). The CDR3 runs to 15 residues. Per the germline V gene, CDR1 is MDHEN and CDR2 is SYDVKM. CDR3 sequence: CASSWDSLGTYEQHF. CDR3 nucleotide sequence: TGTGCCAGCAGTTGGGACTCCTTAGGCACCTACGAGCAGCACTTC. Supplemented by reference TRBV28 and TRBJ2-7, the full variable domain reads DVKVTQSSRYLVKRTGEKVFLECVQDMDHENMFWYRQDPGLGLRLIYFSYDVKMKEKGDIPEGYSVSREKKERFSLILESASTNQTSMYLCASSWDSLGTYEQHFGPGTRLTVT.

There are many counts of this clonotype. The V gene is TRBV5-8, the J gene TRBJ2-7; 8 positions agree with TRBD2. The CDR3 totals 15 residues. The J segment lost 5 bases and the V segment lost 5 bases, leaving 12 bases of the junction unmatched. CDR1 is SGHTS and CDR2 is YDEGEE in the germline V gene. The DNA of the CDR3 is TGTGCCAGCAGGGACGGACTAGCTGCGTTGGACGAGCAGTACTTC. It encodes CASRDGLAALDEQYF. Based on the CDR3 plus reference TRBV5-8 and TRBJ2-7, the full variable domain is EAGVTQSPTHLIKTRGQQATLRCSPISGHTSVYWYQQALGLGLQFLLWYDEGEERNRGNFPPRFSGRQFPNYSSELNVNALELEDSALYLCASRDGLAALDEQYFGPGTRLTVT.

This clonotype was seen more than once but under ten times. The CDR3 protein is CASSSPARTGSPLHF. Written as DNA, the CDR3 is TGTGCCAGCAGTTCCCCGGCCAGAACCGGCTCACCCCTCCACTTT. The chain recombines TRBV28 with TRBJ1-6, with D hard to call. The V gene's germline CDR1 is MDHEN and CDR2 SYDVKM. The CDR3 has 15 residues. The ends were cut back, 4 bases at V and 10 bases at J, with 17 bases in the middle.

This clonotype was seen at least ten times. This sequence joins TRBV9 and TRBJ1-4; the D is unclear. Trimming left V 4 bases short and J 4 bases short, with 11 bases between. This CDR3 has 14 amino acids. Germline CDR1 is SGDLS and CDR2 is YYNGEE. The CDR3: CASSIGRINEKLFF. For the CDR3, the DNA is TGTGCCAGCAGCATCGGGCGTATTAATGAAAAACTGTTTTTT.

This clonotype was seen repeatedly, ten times or more. The rearrangement joins TRBV2 to TRBJ1-6; no clear D. In germline, CDR1 is SNHLY, CDR2 FYNNEI. V was pared by 3 bases and J by 7 bases, with 7 bases between. CDR3 length: 13 residues. This CDR3 is CASSDLRNSPLHF. The CDR3 DNA reads TGTGCCAGCAGTGATTTGCGAAATTCACCCCTCCACTTT.

This clonotype was detected once. A much larger clone differs by one base, so this may be a read error. Lacking the conserved final phenylalanine or tryptophan, this CDR3 likely reflects a read error. The rearrangement uses TRBV20-1 and TRBJ1-2; the D is unclear. V was clipped by 6 bases and J by 2 bases, with 10 bases between them. This CDR3 spans 12 amino acids. Looked up from germline, CDR1 is DFQATT and CDR2 is SNEGSKA (reference sequence). CDR3 DNA sequence: TGCAGTGCCCATTTAGAGAACTATGGCTACACCCTC. Amino acids: CSAHLENYGYTL.

This clonotype was recorded many times. The chain recombines TRBV5-1 with TRBJ2-2, with D uncertain. The CDR3 contains 11 residues. The V gene's germline CDR1 is SGHRS and CDR2 YFSETQ. Between the trimmed V and J ends, which lost 0 bases and 6 bases, there was a span of 0 bases. Here the CDR3 DNA reads TGCGCCAGCAGCTTGGCCGGGGAGCTGTTTTTT. Amino acids: CASSLAGELFF.

This clonotype was seen repeatedly, ten times or more. CDR3 amino acids: CATQAINQPQHF. In DNA form, the CDR3 reads TGTGCCACCCAGGCGATTAATCAGCCCCAGCATTTT. J is TRBJ1-5 and V is TRBV15; no clear D. V was clipped by 8 bases and J by 4 bases, with 9 bases between them. The CDR3 has 12 amino acids. CDR1 and CDR2 (germline): LNHNV, YYDKDF (reference sequence).

This clonotype was seen ten or more times. CDR3: CASSSPTGDTQYF. As DNA, the CDR3 is TGCGCCAGCAGCTCCCCGACAGGGGATACGCAGTATTTT. The chain has TRBV5-1 and TRBJ2-3, with 7 bases identical to TRBD1. J was trimmed by 6 bases and V by 3 bases; bases with no gene match: 4. CDR1 and CDR2 (germline): SGHRS, YFSETQ. The CDR3 loop spans 13 amino acids.

V gene TRBV10-3 combines with J gene TRBJ2-1; TRBD1 agrees at 8 bases. The V segment lost 6 bases and the J segment 2 bases; nucleotides outside the gene matches: 6. In germline, CDR1 is ENHRY, CDR2 SYGVKD. This CDR3 is 15 amino acids long. The CDR3: CAIRPQGAAYNEQFF. The CDR3 DNA is TGTGCCATCAGACCGCAGGGGGCGGCCTACAATGAGCAGTTCTTC.

Worth noting for this clonotype: Relative to the germline gene, one junction end is altered; a read error may explain this. This chain uses TRBV18 with TRBJ2-1, with unresolved D. This CDR3 contains 12 residues. Germline lookup yields CDR1 KGHSH and CDR2 LQKENI. CDR3 sequence: CASSPVNNGQFF. In DNA form, the CDR3 reads TGTGCCAGCTCACCAGTAAACAATGGGCAGTTCTTC.